The T cell receptor beta chain under discussion was sequenced for a study of T cell responses to AZD1222 COVID-19 vaccine. Study overall: The analysis combined second doses at about 4 or about 12 weeks. General study results and limits: Increases in Spike-specific TCR breadth and depth were seen after two AZD1222 doses.

Of note for this clone: Its antigen is currently unknown.

TCRdb's table, derived via immunoSEQ multiplex PCR, lists solely in-frame clones and lacks some. The sample has about 110,000 clones, 86% seen once. The ends were cut back, 4 bases at V and 5 bases at J, with 18 bases in the middle. Germline V gene sequence: CDR1 MNHNS, CDR2 SASEGT. The CDR3 is made up of 16 amino acids. This specimen was peripheral blood, taken on day 0 of AZD1222 vaccination. This receptor was taken from an adult in good health. The V call is TRBV6-1, the J call TRBJ1-5; D perhaps matches TRBD1 (6 bases). For the CDR3, the DNA is TGTGCCAGCAGTGCCGGACAAGGGGGGAAGGATCAGCCCCAGCATTTT. Its protein is CASSAGQGGKDQPQHF.